The clone carrying this T cell receptor beta chain was recorded a few times. Its target is unknown. TCRdb reprocessed the 5' RACE reads with MiXCR, giving one entry per CDR3 protein. The sample contains 1.5 million to 2 million distinct CDR3 sequences, 32% of which appear only once. The record originates from a study of identical twins. Overall study results and limits: Out-of-frame beta sequences exhibited a weaker degree of excess twin sharing. The authors drew conclusions from cross-sectional statistical analysis rather than following the same donors. Out-of-frame alpha sequences common to twins exhibited an excess of low generation probability.

The sequence was obtained from a newborn girl in good health. The specimen sequenced was cord blood.

The CDR3, as DNA: TGCAGTGCTAGTTCCCACTCCGTCCCGATCAATGAGCAGTTCTTC. Amino acid sequence: CSASSHSVPINEQFF. The chain links TRBV20-1 to TRBJ2-1, with D unclear. Germline CDR1 is DFQATT and CDR2 is SNEGSKA (reference sequence). Trimming pared 3 bases from V and 6 bases from J, leaving 18 bases between. This CDR3 is built from 15 residues.